Listed below are T cell receptor beta chains from one sample, sequenced in a study of T cell repertoires in cytomegalovirus infection. Each CDR3 protein gets one entry after TCRdb re-called the reads with MiXCR. Among about 250,000 distinct CDR3 sequences listed, roughly an eighth were seen once. The specimen sequenced was PBMCs. The receptors were sampled from a human donor in good health (CMV status not recorded). Some clones in this sample may be carry-over from other donors' samples. CDR3s include the opening cysteine and the closing phenylalanine or tryptophan. The D gene is left open where the match is weak. The size field is filled for only some rows; it gives once, few, many or a size class.

TGTGCCAGCCCCGAAGGAGGCTCGAACACCGGGGAGCTGTTTTTT	CASPEGGSNTGELFF	TRBJ2-2	-	TRBV7-9	many
TGTGCCAGCAGTTACTCCCTCCTAGCGGGACTGGCCAAAAACATTCAGTACTTC	CASSYSLLAGLAKNIQYF	TRBJ2-4	TRBD2	TRBV6-5	many
TGTGCCAGCCATGACCCCAGGGACAATGAGCAGTTCTTC	CASHDPRDNEQFF	TRBJ2-1	-	TRBV6-2/TRBV6-3	many
TGTGCCAGCAGCCAAGATCACCACCGGGGGGATGGCTACACCTTC	CASSQDHHRGDGYTF	TRBJ1-2	-	TRBV4-2	few
TGTGCCAGCAGTGGGACAGGGGTCGCGAATTCACCCCTCCACTTT	CASSGTGVANSPLHF	TRBJ1-6	TRBD1	TRBV25-1	few
TGCAGTGCTAGAGGGCAGGGGGGCTCCTACAATGAGCAGTTCTTC	CSARGQGGSYNEQFF	TRBJ2-1	-	TRBV20-1	few
TGTGCCAGCAGCTTATCATCTCCGACCGGGGAGCTGTTTTTT	CASSLSSPTGELFF	TRBJ2-2	-	TRBV7-9	many
TGTGCCAGCAGTGATCAGGGACAGGGAGATGAAGCTTTCTTT	CASSDQGQGDEAFF	TRBJ1-1	TRBD1	TRBV2	-
TGTGCCAGCAGATCCGGGGCGCGGGGCACAGATACGCAGTATTTT	CASRSGARGTDTQYF	TRBJ2-3	-	TRBV6-2/TRBV6-3	-
TGCAGTGCTAGAGTGACAGGGGCCCAGGCCGGGGAGCTGTTTTTT	CSARVTGAQAGELFF	TRBJ2-2	TRBD1	TRBV20-1	-
TGTGCCAGCAGCTTAGCGGCGGGGGCCTACAATGAGCAGTTCTTC	CASSLAAGAYNEQFF	TRBJ2-1	TRBD2	TRBV7-2	many
TGTGCCAGTAGTATGATGGGCTCTGGAAACACCATATATTTT	CASSMMGSGNTIYF	TRBJ1-3	-	TRBV19	few
TGTGCCAGCAGTTACGCCGATAGCAATCAGCCCCAGCATTTT	CASSYADSNQPQHF	TRBJ1-5	-	TRBV6-2/TRBV6-3	many
TGTGCCAGCAGCCAAGCCAACCCCGGGGGCCATGAGCAGTTCTTC	CASSQANPGGHEQFF	TRBJ2-1	-	TRBV3-1	many
TGCAGTATAACGGGGGGAGTTGGTCAGCCCCAGCATTTT	CSITGGVGQPQHF	TRBJ1-5	-	TRBV29-1	few
TGTGCCAGCAGCTTAGCCAGGGTTGATGGCTACACCTTC	CASSLARVDGYTF	TRBJ1-2	-	TRBV7-2	many
TGTGCCAGCAGTTTAGGTGGGGTTCAGAATGAGCAGTTCTTC	CASSLGGVQNEQFF	TRBJ2-1	-	TRBV28	many
TGTGCCAGCAGCTCGCAGAGGGCTAGCTCCTACGAGCAGTACTTC	CASSSQRASSYEQYF	TRBJ2-7	-	TRBV7-2	many
TGTGCCATCAGACAGGGGACAGACTCTGGAAACACCATATATTTT	CAIRQGTDSGNTIYF	TRBJ1-3	TRBD1	TRBV10-3	few
TGTGCCAGCCCCCCCCCCCCACGGAATAATGAAAAACTGTTTTTT	CASPPPPRNNEKLFF	TRBJ1-4	-	TRBV6-2/TRBV6-3	-
TGTGCCAGCAGCTCGGGACTAGCGGGATCGACGGAGCAGTTCTTC	CASSSGLAGSTEQFF	TRBJ2-1	TRBD2	TRBV7-3	-
TGTGCCAGCAGCTACTCAGGGGGGGAAGAGACCCAGTACTTC	CASSYSGGEETQYF	TRBJ2-5	-	TRBV7-3	many
TGTGCCAGCAGCCGAGAACAGCCCCAGCATTTT	CASSREQPQHF	TRBJ1-5	-	TRBV28	few
TGTGCCAGCAGCGTATCCAACGTTTGGGGAGATACGCAGTATTTT	CASSVSNVWGDTQYF	TRBJ2-3	-	TRBV9	few
TGTGCCATCAGTGAGTCGGAAAGGGCCAGGAAAGCTTTCTTT	CAISESERARKAFF	TRBJ1-1	-	TRBV10-3	many
TGTGCCAGCAGCTTAATCGGCAGGGGCTCTGGAAACACCATATATTTT	CASSLIGRGSGNTIYF	TRBJ1-3	-	TRBV7-2	many
TGTGCCAGCAGTACCCGACAGGGAGGAGAGACCCAGTACTTC	CASSTRQGGETQYF	TRBJ2-5	-	TRBV2	many
TGTGCCAGCAGCTTGGGGGTTGAGACCTACGAGCAGTACTTC	CASSLGVETYEQYF	TRBJ2-7	-	TRBV5-5	few
TGTGCCAGCAGCAAGGGACTAGCGGGGGGATCTGGCACCGGGGAGCTGTTTTTT	CASSKGLAGGSGTGELFF	TRBJ2-2	TRBD2	TRBV28	many
TGTGCCAGCAGCTCCCGGGACTACGAGTTCTTC	CASSSRDYEFF	TRBJ2-1	TRBD2	TRBV7-8	-
TGTGCCAGCAGCCAAGCGCTCAGCGGCTACACCTTC	CASSQALSGYTF	TRBJ1-2	-	TRBV3-1	-
TGTGCCAGCAGCGCTCTTGAGGGGACCGGGGAGCTGTTTTTT	CASSALEGTGELFF	TRBJ2-2	-	TRBV6-1	many
TGCGCCAGCAGCTTGCTGGATACGAACACCGGGGAGCTGTTTTTT	CASSLLDTNTGELFF	TRBJ2-2	-	TRBV5-1	-
TGTGCCATCAGTGAGTCAACAGGGGAAGGGGCTGAAGCTTTCTTT	CAISESTGEGAEAFF	TRBJ1-1	TRBD1	TRBV10-3	-
TGTGCCAGCAGCCCGACTAGCTTTGGAGATACGCAGTATTTT	CASSPTSFGDTQYF	TRBJ2-3	TRBD2	TRBV11-2	many
TGTGCCAGTAGTATCCAGGAGGGAGATACGCAGTATTTT	CASSIQEGDTQYF	TRBJ2-3	-	TRBV19	many
TGTGCCAGCAGTGCGAATAGCAATCAGCCCCAGCATTTT	CASSANSNQPQHF	TRBJ1-5	-	TRBV2	-
TGTGCCAGCAGTTTACCTCCGGGACAGGGGAAGTCTTTCTTT	CASSLPPGQGKSFF	TRBJ1-1	TRBD1	TRBV28	-
TGCAGTGCTAGAGATATTAGCGGGAGCCCGAACACCGGGGAGCTGTTTTTT	CSARDISGSPNTGELFF	TRBJ2-2	TRBD2	TRBV20-1	-
TGTGCCAGCAGCTTAGGGCCCAGGAGCTACGAGCAGTACTTC	CASSLGPRSYEQYF	TRBJ2-7	-	TRBV7-2	many
TGTGCCAGCAGTTTCCAGGGCCCCTACGAGCAGTACTTC	CASSFQGPYEQYF	TRBJ2-7	-	TRBV6-5	many
TGTGCCAGCAGTATTCCAGGGGTTGGGGTCGGTGAGCAGTTCTTC	CASSIPGVGVGEQFF	TRBJ2-1	-	TRBV7-2	many
TGTGCCAGCAGTTTTTGGGGGGTCTCCTACAATGAGCAGTTCTTC	CASSFWGVSYNEQFF	TRBJ2-1	-	TRBV27	many
TGTGCCAGCAGCTTGGCCCATACGCCCTACGAGCAGTACTTC	CASSLAHTPYEQYF	TRBJ2-7	-	TRBV7-2	-
TGTGCCAGCAGCTCAGGAATGATGGGGGCTGGGGCCGCTTTCTTT	CASSSGMMGAGAAFF	TRBJ1-1	-	TRBV7-2	many
TGTGCCAGCAGCCATGAGGACAGAGCGAACACCGGGGAGCTGTTTTTT	CASSHEDRANTGELFF	TRBJ2-2	-	TRBV12-3/TRBV12-4	many
TGCAGTGCTAGCCCCGGGACAGGGGACTACAATGAGCAGTTCTTC	CSASPGTGDYNEQFF	TRBJ2-1	TRBD1	TRBV20-1	-
TGCGCCAGCAGCCGTAATCCGGGACTACTAACCGGGGGGGAGACCCAGTACTTC	CASSRNPGLLTGGETQYF	TRBJ2-5	TRBD2	TRBV5-1	many
TGTGCCAGCAGTCGCTTAGCGGGAGGCTACAATGAGCAGTTCTTC	CASSRLAGGYNEQFF	TRBJ2-1	TRBD2	TRBV11-3	many
TGTGCCAGCAGTTTATCCATAGCGGGAGGGAGCACAGATACGCAGTATTTT	CASSLSIAGGSTDTQYF	TRBJ2-3	TRBD2	TRBV12-3/TRBV12-4	few
TGTGCCAGCAGTTACCGATTAGCGGGGGGACTTGACAATGAGCAGTTCTTC	CASSYRLAGGLDNEQFF	TRBJ2-1	TRBD2	TRBV6-2/TRBV6-3	-
TGTGCCAGCAGCTTAGGGTGGGGGACCAGGAGTACGCAGTATTTT	CASSLGWGTRSTQYF	TRBJ2-3	-	TRBV7-3	many
TGCAGCGTTGAAGATCCCCGGGACAGATCCGAGCAGTACTTC	CSVEDPRDRSEQYF	TRBJ2-7	TRBD1	TRBV29-1	few
TGTGCCAGCAGCTTTACTAGCGGGACCACAGATACGCAGTATTTT	CASSFTSGTTDTQYF	TRBJ2-3	TRBD2	TRBV7-2	many
TGTGCCAGCAGCGAGACGCCCGGTTCGGGGACTGGAGAGCAGTACTTC	CASSETPGSGTGEQYF	TRBJ2-7	-	TRBV7-2	-
TGTGCCAGCAGCTTGGAGCGGGGGGCTCCCTATGGCTACACCTTC	CASSLERGAPYGYTF	TRBJ1-2	-	TRBV5-5	many
TGTGCCAGCAGTTTGGATAACCCCTTGGGGATTAACGTCCTGACTTTC	CASSLDNPLGINVLTF	TRBJ2-6	-	TRBV12-3/TRBV12-4	-
TGTGCCAGCAGCTTAGGAGGGGCCCTTGCTAATGAGCAGTTCTTC	CASSLGGALANEQFF	TRBJ2-1	-	TRBV7-7	many
TGTGCCAGCAGCTTAGCGAGGGGTGATACGCAGTATTTT	CASSLARGDTQYF	TRBJ2-3	-	TRBV7-8	many